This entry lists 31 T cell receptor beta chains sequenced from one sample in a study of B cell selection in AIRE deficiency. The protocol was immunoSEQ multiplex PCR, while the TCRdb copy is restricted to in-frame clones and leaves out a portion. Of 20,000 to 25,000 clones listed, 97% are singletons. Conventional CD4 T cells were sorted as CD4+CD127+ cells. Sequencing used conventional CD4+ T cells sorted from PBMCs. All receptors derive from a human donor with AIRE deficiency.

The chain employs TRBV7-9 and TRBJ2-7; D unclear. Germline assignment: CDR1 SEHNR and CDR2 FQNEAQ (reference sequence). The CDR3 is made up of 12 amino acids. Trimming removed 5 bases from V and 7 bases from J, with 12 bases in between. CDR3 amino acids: CASSPLAWEQYF. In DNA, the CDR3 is TGTGCCAGCAGCCCCCTTGCCTGGGAGCAGTACTTC.

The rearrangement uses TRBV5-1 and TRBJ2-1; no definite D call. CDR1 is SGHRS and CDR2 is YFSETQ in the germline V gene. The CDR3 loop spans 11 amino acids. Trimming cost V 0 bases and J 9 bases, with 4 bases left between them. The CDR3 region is CASSLDREQFF. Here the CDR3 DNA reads TGCGCCAGCAGCTTGGATCGTGAGCAGTTCTTC.

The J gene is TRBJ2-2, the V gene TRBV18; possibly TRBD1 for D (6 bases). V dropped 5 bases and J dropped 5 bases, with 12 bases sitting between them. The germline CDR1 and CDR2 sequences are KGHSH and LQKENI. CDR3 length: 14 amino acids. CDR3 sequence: CASSVRTDTGELFF. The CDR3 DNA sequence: TGTGCCAGCTCAGTTAGGACAGATACCGGGGAGCTGTTTTTT.

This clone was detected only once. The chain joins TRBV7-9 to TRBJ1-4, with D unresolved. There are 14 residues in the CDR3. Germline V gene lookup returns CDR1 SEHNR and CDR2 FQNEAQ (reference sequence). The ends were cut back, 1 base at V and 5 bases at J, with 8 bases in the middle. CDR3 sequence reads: CASSLGTANEKLFF. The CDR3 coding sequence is TGTGCCAGCAGCTTAGGGACGGCAAATGAAAAACTGTTTTTT. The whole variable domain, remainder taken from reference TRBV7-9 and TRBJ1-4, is DTGVSQNPRHKITKRGQNVTFRCDPISEHNRLYWYRQTLGQGPEFLTYFQNEAQLEKSRLLSDRFSAERPKGSFSTLEIQRTEQGDSAMYLCASSLGTANEKLFFGSGTQLSVL.

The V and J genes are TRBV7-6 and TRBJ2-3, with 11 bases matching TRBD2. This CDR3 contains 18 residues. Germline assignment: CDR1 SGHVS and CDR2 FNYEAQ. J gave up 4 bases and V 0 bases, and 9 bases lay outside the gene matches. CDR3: CASSLAGSGRAAPDTQYF. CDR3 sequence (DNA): TGTGCCAGCAGCTTAGCGGGTAGCGGGAGGGCCGCGCCAGATACGCAGTATTTT.

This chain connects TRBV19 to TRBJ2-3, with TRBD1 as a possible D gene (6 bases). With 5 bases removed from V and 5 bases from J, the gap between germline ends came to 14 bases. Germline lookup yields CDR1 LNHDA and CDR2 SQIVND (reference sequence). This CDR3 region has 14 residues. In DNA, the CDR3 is TGTGCCAGTAGTTCAGGGACACCCGGAGATACGCAGTATTTT. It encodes CASSSGTPGDTQYF.

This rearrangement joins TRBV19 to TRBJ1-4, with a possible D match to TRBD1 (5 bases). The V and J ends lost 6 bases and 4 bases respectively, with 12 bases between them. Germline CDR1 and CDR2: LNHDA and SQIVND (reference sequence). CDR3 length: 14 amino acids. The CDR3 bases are TGTGCCAGTAGAGAGAGACAGATTAATGAAAAACTGTTTTTT. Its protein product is CASRERQINEKLFF.

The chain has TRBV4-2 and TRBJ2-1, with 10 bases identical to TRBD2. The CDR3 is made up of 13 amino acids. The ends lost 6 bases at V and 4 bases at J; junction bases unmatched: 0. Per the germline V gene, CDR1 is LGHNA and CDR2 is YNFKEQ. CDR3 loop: CASRTSGYNEQFF. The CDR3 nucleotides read TGTGCCAGCAGGACTAGCGGGTACAATGAGCAGTTCTTC.

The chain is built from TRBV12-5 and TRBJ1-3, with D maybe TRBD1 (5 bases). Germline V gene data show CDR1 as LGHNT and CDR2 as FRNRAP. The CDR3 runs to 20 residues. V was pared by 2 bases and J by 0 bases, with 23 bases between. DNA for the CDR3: TGTGCTAGTGGTTTGATGACCGGGACGGTGGACCACCTCTCTGGAAACACCATATATTTT. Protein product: CASGLMTGTVDHLSGNTIYF. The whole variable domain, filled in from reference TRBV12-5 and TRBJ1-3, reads DARVTQTPRHKVTEMGQEVTMRCQPILGHNTVFWYRQTMMQGLELLAYFRNRAPLDDSGMPKDRFSAEMPDATLATLKIQPSEPRDSAVYFCASGLMTGTVDHLSGNTIYFGEGSWLTVV.

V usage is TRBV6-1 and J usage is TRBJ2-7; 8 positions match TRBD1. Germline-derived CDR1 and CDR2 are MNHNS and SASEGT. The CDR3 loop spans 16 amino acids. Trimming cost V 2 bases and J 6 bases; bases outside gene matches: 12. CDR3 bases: TGTGCCAGCAGTGAACAGGGGGCGCGGGGAGCCTCCGAGCAGTACTTC. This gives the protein CASSEQGARGASEQYF.

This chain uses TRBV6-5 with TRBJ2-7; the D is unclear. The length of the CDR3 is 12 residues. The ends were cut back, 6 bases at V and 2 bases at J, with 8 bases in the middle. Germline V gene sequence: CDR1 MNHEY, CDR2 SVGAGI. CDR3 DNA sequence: TGTGCCAGCAGGACTGTTGCCTACGAGCAGTACTTC. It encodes CASRTVAYEQYF.

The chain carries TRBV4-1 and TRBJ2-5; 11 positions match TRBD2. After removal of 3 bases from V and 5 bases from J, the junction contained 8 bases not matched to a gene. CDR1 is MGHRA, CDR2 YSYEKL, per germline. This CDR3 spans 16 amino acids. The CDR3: CASSQDSGRARETQYF. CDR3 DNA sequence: TGCGCCAGCAGCCAGGATAGCGGGAGGGCGCGGGAGACCCAGTACTTC.

For the CDR3, the DNA is TGTGCCAGCAGCTTAACGGGGGGCACTAATGAAAAACTGTTTTTT. Amino acids: CASSLTGGTNEKLFF. The chain recombines TRBV11-2 with TRBJ1-4; D perhaps matches TRBD1 (6 bases). Trimming shortened V by 2 bases and J by 2 bases, and 9 bases separated the two germline ends. Germline V gene sequence: CDR1 SGHAT, CDR2 FQNNGV. CDR3 length: 15 residues.

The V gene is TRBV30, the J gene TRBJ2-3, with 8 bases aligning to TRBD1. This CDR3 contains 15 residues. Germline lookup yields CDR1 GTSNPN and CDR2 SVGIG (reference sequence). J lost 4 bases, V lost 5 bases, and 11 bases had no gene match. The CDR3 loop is CAWSSSGGFADTQYF. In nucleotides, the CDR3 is TGTGCCTGGTCGAGCTCAGGGGGCTTCGCAGATACGCAGTATTTT.

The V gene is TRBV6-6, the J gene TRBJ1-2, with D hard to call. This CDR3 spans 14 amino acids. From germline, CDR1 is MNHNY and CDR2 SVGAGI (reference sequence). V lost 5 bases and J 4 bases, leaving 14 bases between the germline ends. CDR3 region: CASSRLSPRYGYTF. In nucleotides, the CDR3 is TGTGCCAGCAGTCGCCTCTCCCCCCGCTATGGCTACACCTTC.

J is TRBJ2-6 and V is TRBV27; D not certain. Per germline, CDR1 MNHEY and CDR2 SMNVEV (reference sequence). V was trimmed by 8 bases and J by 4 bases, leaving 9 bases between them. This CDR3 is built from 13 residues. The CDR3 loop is CASLRPGANVLTF. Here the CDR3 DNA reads TGTGCCAGCCTTCGCCCCGGGGCCAACGTCCTGACTTTC.

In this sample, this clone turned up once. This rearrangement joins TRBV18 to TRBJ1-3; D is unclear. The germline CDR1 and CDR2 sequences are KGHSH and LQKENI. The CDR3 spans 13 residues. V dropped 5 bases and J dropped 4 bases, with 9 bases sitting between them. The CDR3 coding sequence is TGTGCCAGCTCATCGGCCCTGGGAAACACCATATATTTT. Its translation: CASSSALGNTIYF. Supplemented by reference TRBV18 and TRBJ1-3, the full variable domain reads NAGVMQNPRHLVRRRGQEARLRCSPMKGHSHVYWYRQLPEEGLKFMVYLQKENIIDESGMPKERFSAEFPKEGPSILRIQQVVRGDSAAYFCASSSALGNTIYFGEGSWLTVV.

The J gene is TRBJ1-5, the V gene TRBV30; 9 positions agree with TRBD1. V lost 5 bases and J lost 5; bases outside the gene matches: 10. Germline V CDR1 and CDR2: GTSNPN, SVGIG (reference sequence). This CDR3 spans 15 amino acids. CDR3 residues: CAWGTSDRGDQPQHF. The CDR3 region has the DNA TGTGCCTGGGGAACTTCCGACAGGGGGGATCAGCCCCAGCATTTT.

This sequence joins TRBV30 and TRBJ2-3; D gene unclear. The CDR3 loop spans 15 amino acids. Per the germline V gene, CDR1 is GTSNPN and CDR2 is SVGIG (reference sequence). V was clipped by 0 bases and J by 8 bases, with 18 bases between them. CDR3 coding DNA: TGTGCCTGGAGTGTACTCCTCTTTGGGTGGAGTACGCAGTATTTT. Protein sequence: CAWSVLLFGWSTQYF.

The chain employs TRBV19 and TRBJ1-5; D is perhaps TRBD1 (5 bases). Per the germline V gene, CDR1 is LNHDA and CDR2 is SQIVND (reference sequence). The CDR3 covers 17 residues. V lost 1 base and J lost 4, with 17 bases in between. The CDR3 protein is CASSIGVQGLGNQPQHF. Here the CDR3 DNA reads TGTGCCAGTAGTATAGGGGTCCAGGGCTTAGGGAATCAGCCCCAGCATTTT.

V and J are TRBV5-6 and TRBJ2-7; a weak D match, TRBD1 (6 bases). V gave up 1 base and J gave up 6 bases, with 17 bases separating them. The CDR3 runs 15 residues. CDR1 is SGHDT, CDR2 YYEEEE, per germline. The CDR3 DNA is TGTGCCAGCAGCTTGCCCGGAACAGGGACGGGCGAGCAGTACTTC. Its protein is CASSLPGTGTGEQYF.

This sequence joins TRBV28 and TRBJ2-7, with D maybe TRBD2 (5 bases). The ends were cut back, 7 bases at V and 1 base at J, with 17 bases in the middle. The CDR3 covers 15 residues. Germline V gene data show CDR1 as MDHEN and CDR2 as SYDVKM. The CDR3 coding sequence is TGTGCCAGCAACGAAGGAGGAGTAGGGTCCTACGAGCAGTACTTC. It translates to CASNEGGVGSYEQYF.

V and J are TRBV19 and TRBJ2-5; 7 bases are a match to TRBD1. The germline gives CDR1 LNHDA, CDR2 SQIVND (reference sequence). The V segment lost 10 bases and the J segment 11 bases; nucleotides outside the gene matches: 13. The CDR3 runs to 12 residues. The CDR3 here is CATGTAFSVQYF. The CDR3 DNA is TGTGCCACCGGGACAGCCTTTTCCGTGCAGTACTTC.

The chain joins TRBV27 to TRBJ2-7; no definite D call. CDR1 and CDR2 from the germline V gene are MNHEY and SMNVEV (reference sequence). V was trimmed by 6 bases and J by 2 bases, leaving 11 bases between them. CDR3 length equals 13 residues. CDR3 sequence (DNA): TGTGCCAGCAGCCCAGTTAACCCCTACGAGCAGTACTTC. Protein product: CASSPVNPYEQYF.

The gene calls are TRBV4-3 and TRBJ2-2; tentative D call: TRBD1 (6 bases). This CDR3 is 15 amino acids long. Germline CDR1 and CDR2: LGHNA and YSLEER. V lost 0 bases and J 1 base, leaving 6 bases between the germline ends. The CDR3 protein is CASSQETGNTGELFF. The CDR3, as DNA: TGCGCCAGCAGCCAAGAGACAGGGAACACCGGGGAGCTGTTTTTT.

The CDR3 loop is CASNRQGGAYEQYF. In nucleotides, the CDR3 is TGTGCCAGCAATAGACAGGGGGGCGCCTACGAGCAGTACTTC. V is TRBV6-5 and J is TRBJ2-7, with TRBD1 matching over 9 bases. Germline trimming cut 7 bases from V and 2 bases from J; bases unmatched to any gene: 6. Germline lookup yields CDR1 MNHEY and CDR2 SVGAGI. CDR3 size: 14 residues.

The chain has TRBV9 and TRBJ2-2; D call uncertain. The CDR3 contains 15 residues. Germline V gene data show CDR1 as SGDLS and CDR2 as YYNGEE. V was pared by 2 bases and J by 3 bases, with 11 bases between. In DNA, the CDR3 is TGTGCCAGCAGCGTTTCGGCCGAGTACACCGGGGAGCTGTTTTTT. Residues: CASSVSAEYTGELFF.

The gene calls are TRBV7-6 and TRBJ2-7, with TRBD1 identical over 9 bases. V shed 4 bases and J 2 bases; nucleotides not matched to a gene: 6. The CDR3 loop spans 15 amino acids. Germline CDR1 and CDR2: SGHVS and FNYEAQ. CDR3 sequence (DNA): TGTGCCAGCAGCTCCCGGGACAGGGCCACCTACGAGCAGTACTTC. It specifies CASSSRDRATYEQYF.

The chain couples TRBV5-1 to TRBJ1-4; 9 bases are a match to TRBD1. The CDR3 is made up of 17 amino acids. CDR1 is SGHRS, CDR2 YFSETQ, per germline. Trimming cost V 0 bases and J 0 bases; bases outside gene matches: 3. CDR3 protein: CASSLGTGVATNEKLFF. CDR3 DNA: TGCGCCAGCAGCTTGGGGACAGGGGTAGCAACTAATGAAAAACTGTTTTTT.

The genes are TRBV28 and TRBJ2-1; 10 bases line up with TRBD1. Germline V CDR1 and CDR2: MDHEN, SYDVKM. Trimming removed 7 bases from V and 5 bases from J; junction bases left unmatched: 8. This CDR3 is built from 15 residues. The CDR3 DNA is TGTGCCAGCACTCCCGGACAGGGGGGGAACAATGAGCAGTTCTTC. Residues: CASTPGQGGNNEQFF.

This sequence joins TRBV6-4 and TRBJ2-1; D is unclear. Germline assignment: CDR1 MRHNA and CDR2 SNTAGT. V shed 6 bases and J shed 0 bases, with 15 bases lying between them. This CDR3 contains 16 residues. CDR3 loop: CASSPRIFGSYNEQFF. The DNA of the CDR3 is TGTGCCAGCAGCCCCAGGATCTTCGGCTCCTACAATGAGCAGTTCTTC.